The 29 T cell receptor beta chains presented below share a single source sample, sequenced in a study of shared clonotypes between healthy human individuals. Only in-frame clones appear in the TCRdb table, and some are missing; sequencing was by immunoSEQ multiplex PCR. Of 2 million to 3 million clones listed, roughly 93% are singletons. The material sequenced was naive CD4+ T cells from PBMCs. As for subset: CD45RA+ positively selected. These receptors were taken from a man younger than 35 in good health. Some clones in this sample may be carry-over from other donors' samples.

V is TRBV7-9 and J is TRBJ2-3; TRBD1 is a possible D gene (5 bases). Germline V lookup: CDR1 SEHNR, CDR2 FQNEAQ (reference sequence). The CDR3 consists of 15 residues. Trimming cost V 3 bases and J 0 bases, with 10 bases left between them. CDR3 region: CASSFRAGSTDTQYF. DNA of the CDR3: TGTGCCAGCAGCTTTAGGGCAGGGAGCACAGATACGCAGTATTTT.

This sequence joins TRBV6-5 and TRBJ1-5; D may be TRBD1 (6 bases). In germline, CDR1 is MNHEY, CDR2 SVGAGI. CDR3 size: 15 residues. The V end was cut by 5 bases, the J end by 0 bases, with 11 bases between. CDR3 in amino acids: CASSAGGHSNQPQHF. The CDR3 nucleotides read TGTGCCAGCAGTGCGGGGGGACATAGCAATCAGCCCCAGCATTTT.

V usage is TRBV15 and J usage is TRBJ2-3, with D possibly being TRBD1 or TRBD2 (6 bases each). Trimming cost V 5 bases and J 4 bases, with 19 bases left between them. The CDR3 sequence is 16 residues long. In germline, CDR1 is LNHNV, CDR2 YYDKDF (reference sequence). CDR3 amino acids: CATSGRGGTAPDTQYF. CDR3 nucleotide sequence: TGTGCCACCAGCGGGCGAGGGGGGACTGCACCAGATACGCAGTATTTT.

The CDR3 DNA sequence: TGTGCCAGCAGCCTAGAAGGGACTAGCTGGAATGAGCAGTTCTTC. This encodes CASSLEGTSWNEQFF. The chain combines TRBV5-8 with TRBJ2-1; 9 nucleotides line up with TRBD2. The germline CDR1 and CDR2 sequences are SGHTS and YDEGEE. The CDR3 contains 15 residues. V trimming: 4 bases; J trimming: 7 bases; junction bases outside the gene matches: 9.

The V gene is TRBV10-3, the J gene TRBJ2-2; D is undetermined. Germline assignment: CDR1 ENHRY and CDR2 SYGVKD. V was cut by 2 bases and J by 6 bases, with 10 bases left in between. The CDR3 has 14 amino acids. The CDR3 loop reads CAISEDRMPGELFF. The CDR3, as DNA: TGTGCCATCAGTGAGGACCGCATGCCCGGGGAGCTGTTTTTT.

V usage is TRBV7-3 and J usage is TRBJ2-5; TRBD1 matches 8 bases. CDR3 size: 15 residues. The J segment lost 4 bases and the V segment lost 3 bases, leaving 7 bases of the junction unmatched. Germline assignment: CDR1 SGHTA and CDR2 FQGTGA. The CDR3 loop reads CASSFYPDRAETQYF. The CDR3 DNA reads as TGTGCCAGCAGCTTTTACCCGGACAGGGCAGAGACCCAGTACTTC.

Comment on this clone: The sample carries other DNA sequences with the same CDR3. The chain is built from TRBV5-1 and TRBJ2-7; no clear D gene. V gave up 0 bases and J gave up 0 bases, with 7 bases separating them. Germline lookup yields CDR1 SGHRS and CDR2 YFSETQ. This CDR3 spans 14 amino acids. The CDR3: CASSLVPSSYEQYF. In DNA, the CDR3 is TGCGCCAGCAGCTTGGTTCCGAGCTCCTACGAGCAGTACTTC.

The chain recombines TRBV28 with TRBJ2-3; D is perhaps TRBD1 or TRBD2 (5 bases each). The CDR3 is made up of 16 amino acids. Germline V gene sequence: CDR1 MDHEN, CDR2 SYDVKM. Trimming took 7 bases from V and 3 from J, leaving 20 bases between them. The CDR3 reads CASTTWGRASTDTQYF. The CDR3 DNA reads as TGTGCCAGCACGACGTGGGGGAGAGCCTCGACAGATACGCAGTATTTT.

CDR3 coding DNA: TGTGCCAGTAGTATGGGGACAGGGGCCGCCCACGAGCAGTACTTC. It specifies CASSMGTGAAHEQYF. The chain uses TRBV19 and TRBJ2-7; TRBD1 agrees at 10 bases. The CDR3 is made up of 15 amino acids. The junction had 7 bases not matched to a gene; V was cut back by 3 bases and J by 5 bases. CDR1 and CDR2 (germline): LNHDA, SQIVND (reference sequence).

The V call is TRBV10-2, the J call TRBJ2-5; D gene ambiguous. The CDR3 runs to 14 residues. From germline, CDR1 is WSHSY and CDR2 SAAADI. The ends were cut back, 7 bases at V and 1 base at J, with 13 bases in the middle. CDR3 protein: CASTRQIFQETQYF. The CDR3 DNA reads TGCGCCAGCACCCGTCAGATTTTCCAAGAGACCCAGTACTTC.

The chain uses TRBV30 and TRBJ2-1; D is perhaps TRBD1 (5 bases). With 0 bases removed from V and 2 bases from J, the gap between germline ends came to 11 bases. The CDR3 has 15 residues. Germline assignment: CDR1 GTSNPN and CDR2 SVGIG (reference sequence). CDR3 region: CAWSVYDRTYNEQFF. The CDR3 DNA is TGTGCCTGGAGTGTATATGACAGAACCTACAATGAGCAGTTCTTC.

The chain links TRBV5-6 to TRBJ2-5; D is possibly TRBD2 (5 bases). In germline, CDR1 is SGHDT, CDR2 YYEEEE. The CDR3 is 16 residues long. Trimming left V 6 bases short and J 4 bases short, with 22 bases between. The CDR3 is CASTELGRGWVETQYF. CDR3 nucleotide sequence: TGTGCCAGCACGGAATTGGGCCGAGGGTGGGTAGAGACCCAGTACTTC.

This clone was recorded only once. This chain connects TRBV14 to TRBJ2-5; 7 nucleotides line up with TRBD1. The CDR3 consists of 14 residues. J gave up 3 bases and V 5 bases, and 6 bases lay outside the gene matches. Germline lookup yields CDR1 SGHDN and CDR2 FVKESK. The DNA for the CDR3 is TGTGCCAGCAGCGAAACAGGGGTAGAAGAGACCCAGTACTTC. It is translated as CASSETGVEETQYF.

This clone has just one count. The genes are TRBV5-1 and TRBJ1-1; TRBD1 agrees at 10 bases. The V gene end was trimmed by 4 bases and the J gene end by 7 bases; junction bases not matched to a gene: 7. The CDR3 covers 14 residues. Germline CDR1 SGHRS, CDR2 YFSETQ. The CDR3 protein is CASSPGTGEGEAFF. CDR3 DNA sequence: TGCGCCAGCAGCCCAGGGACAGGGGAAGGTGAAGCTTTCTTT.

This chain uses TRBV7-2 with TRBJ2-3; no definite D call. Looked up from germline, CDR1 is SGHTA and CDR2 is FQGNSA. The CDR3 consists of 13 residues. Between the trimmed V and J ends, which lost 1 base and 4 bases, there was a span of 6 bases. CDR3 in amino acids: CASSLEAPDTQYF. The CDR3 coding sequence is TGTGCCAGCAGCTTAGAGGCTCCAGATACGCAGTATTTT.

CDR3 loop: CASSPSVRRGPYNEQFF. The CDR3 DNA sequence: TGTGCCAGCAGTCCCTCCGTCCGGCGGGGACCTTACAATGAGCAGTTCTTC. The chain has TRBV27 and TRBJ2-1, with D perhaps matching TRBD2 (6 bases). V was shortened by 5 bases and J by 4 bases, with 21 bases between the two germline ends. The CDR3 sequence is 17 residues long. Germline V gene lookup returns CDR1 MNHEY and CDR2 SMNVEV (reference sequence).

The chain carries TRBV25-1 and TRBJ2-5; D is unclear. Trimming took 7 bases from V and 5 from J, leaving 11 bases between them. Per the germline V gene, CDR1 is MGHDK and CDR2 is SYGVNS. This CDR3 comprises 12 residues. The CDR3 loop reads CASNRMWETQYF. CDR3 bases: TGTGCCAGCAATCGAATGTGGGAGACCCAGTACTTC.

V is TRBV28 and J is TRBJ2-7; D unresolved. Deletions cut 2 bases from V and 9 bases from J, with 14 bases between. The V gene's germline CDR1 is MDHEN and CDR2 SYDVKM. The CDR3 runs to 13 residues. CDR3: CASSLGPVRRQYF. CDR3 bases: TGTGCCAGCAGTTTAGGGCCAGTACGACGGCAGTACTTC.

The chain couples TRBV7-3 to TRBJ2-1; possible D gene TRBD2, 6 bases. Looked up from germline, CDR1 is SGHTA and CDR2 is FQGTGA. The V and J ends lost 5 bases and 5 bases respectively, with 19 bases between them. The CDR3 runs to 16 residues. CDR3 DNA sequence: TGTGCCAGCAGCCAACCGGGGGTGGCGGGCCACAATGAGCAGTTCTTC. Translated, it gives CASSQPGVAGHNEQFF.

V and J are TRBV7-9 and TRBJ1-5, with D uncertain. Germline V lookup: CDR1 SEHNR, CDR2 FQNEAQ (reference sequence). This CDR3 is built from 13 residues. V dropped 6 bases and J dropped 0 bases, with 6 bases sitting between them. The CDR3 region is CASRPFSNQPQHF. CDR3 DNA sequence: TGTGCCAGCAGACCGTTTAGCAATCAGCCCCAGCATTTT.

V and J are TRBV19 and TRBJ2-4, with TRBD1 identical over 9 bases. This CDR3 spans 14 amino acids. The germline V gene encodes CDR1 LNHDA and CDR2 SQIVND (reference sequence). Trimming at V came to 4 bases and at J to 8 bases, leaving 6 bases not matched to a gene. Here the CDR3 reads CASSSWDRADIQYF. CDR3 nucleotides: TGTGCCAGTAGTAGTTGGGACAGGGCGGACATTCAGTACTTC.

The chain joins TRBV28 to TRBJ2-1, with D possibly TRBD1 on 5 matching bases. The CDR3 covers 12 residues. V was cut by 7 bases and J by 5 bases, with 9 bases left in between. The V gene's germline CDR1 is MDHEN and CDR2 SYDVKM. The CDR3 is CASIGANNEQFF. The CDR3 coding sequence is TGTGCCAGCATTGGGGCTAACAATGAGCAGTTCTTC.

This rearrangement joins TRBV14 to TRBJ1-4; D remains ambiguous. Trimming cost V 1 base and J 0 bases, with 12 bases left between them. The CDR3 runs 17 residues. Looked up from germline, CDR1 is SGHDN and CDR2 is FVKESK. The CDR3 nucleotides are TGTGCCAGCAGCCAAGTCGGCAGCCGAGCAACTAATGAAAAACTGTTTTTT. It translates to CASSQVGSRATNEKLFF. The complete variable domain, with remaining parts taken from reference TRBV14 and TRBJ1-4, reads EAGVTQFPSHSVIEKGQTVTLRCDPISGHDNLYWYRRVMGKEIKFLLHFVKESKQDESGMPNNRFLAERTGGTYSTLKVQPAELEDSGVYFCASSQVGSRATNEKLFFGSGTQLSVL.

V and J are TRBV30 and TRBJ1-6, with D hard to call. Trimming left V 5 bases short and J 7 bases short, with 6 bases between. This CDR3 region has 11 residues. The germline V gene encodes CDR1 GTSNPN and CDR2 SVGIG (reference sequence). CDR3 in DNA: TGTGCCTGGGCACGAAATTCACCCCTCCACTTT. Translated: CAWARNSPLHF.

The genes are TRBV18 and TRBJ2-7; D ambiguous. The germline V gene has CDR1 KGHSH and CDR2 LQKENI. The CDR3 has 12 amino acids. With 6 bases removed from V and 7 bases from J, the gap between germline ends came to 13 bases. For the CDR3, the DNA is TGTGCCAGCTCTGAAGTTCTAGGGGAGCAGTACTTC. Translating it yields CASSEVLGEQYF.

CDR3 sequence reads: CASSSIPGTTNTGELFF. The CDR3 DNA follows: TGTGCCAGCTCATCGATTCCCGGGACTACGAACACCGGGGAGCTGTTTTTT. This chain joins TRBV18 and TRBJ2-2, with TRBD2 identical over 7 bases. Per germline, CDR1 KGHSH and CDR2 LQKENI. The CDR3 sequence is 17 residues long. J was trimmed by 0 bases and V by 5 bases; bases with no gene match: 9.

The chain carries TRBV6-1 and TRBJ2-5, with D hard to call. Germline lookup yields CDR1 MNHNS and CDR2 SASEGT. With 6 bases removed from V and 3 bases from J, the gap between germline ends came to 11 bases. CDR3 size: 13 residues. The CDR3 loop reads CASRYNGKETQYF. The CDR3 DNA sequence: TGTGCCAGCAGATATAACGGAAAAGAGACCCAGTACTTC.

This clone was picked up a small number of times. The chain couples TRBV19 to TRBJ2-7; D unresolved. The CDR3 length is 11 residues. Trimming took off 4 bases at V and 2 bases at J, with 3 bases between the two ends. The germline V gene has CDR1 LNHDA and CDR2 SQIVND (reference sequence). The CDR3 bases are TGTGCCAGTAGTACGCCCTACGAGCAGTACTTC. Its protein is CASSTPYEQYF.

Only one count was recorded for this clone. The chain is built from TRBV5-5 and TRBJ2-1; D possibly corresponds to TRBD2 (5 bases). Trimming pared 1 base from V and 5 bases from J, leaving 13 bases between. CDR1 and CDR2 from the germline V gene are SGHKS and YYEKEE (reference sequence). CDR3 length equals 15 residues. DNA of the CDR3: TGTGCCAGCAGCTTGCTGTCTAGCAGCAACAATGAGCAGTTCTTC. It codes for CASSLLSSSNNEQFF. Variable domain in full (rest from reference TRBV5-5 and TRBJ2-1): DAGVTQSPTHLIKTRGQQVTLRCSPISGHKSVSWYQQVLGQGPQFIFQYYEKEERGRGNFPDRFSARQFPNYSSELNVNALLLGDSALYLCASSLLSSSNNEQFFGPGTRLTVL.